This is a list of T cell receptor beta chains from one sample in a study of cytomegalovirus exposure and HLA in healthy donors. Sequencing was performed with immunoSEQ multiplex PCR; in TCRdb, only in-frame clones are kept and a portion is missing. The table has 140,000 or so clones, roughly nine tenths seen once. Material for sequencing was PBMCs. These receptors all come from a woman younger than 35 in good health and CMV-seropositive. The CDR3 runs from the conserved cysteine through the conserved F or W. The D gene is left open where the match is weak. Expanded clones get a size class; other rows say once, few or many, or leave the size out.

len | abundance | d_gene | j_gene | v_gene | CDR3nt | CDR3aa
15 | - | TRBD2 | TRBJ2-7 | TRBV19 | TGTGCCAGTAGTGGCGCTAGCGGGGGTACCTACGAGCAGTACTTC | CASSGASGGTYEQYF
14 | - | - | TRBJ2-1 | TRBV7-9 | TGTGCCAGCAGTCGGACAGCCTCCTACAATGAGCAGTTCTTC | CASSRTASYNEQFF
15 | - | - | TRBJ2-7 | TRBV13 | TGTGCCTCAGCATCTCCCGCCAGCGGCTCCTACGAGCAGTACTTC | CASASPASGSYEQYF
15 | - | TRBD1 | TRBJ1-3 | TRBV28 | TGTGCCAGCTCAACCCCGGCAGGGGGAGGAAACACCATATATTTT | CASSTPAGGGNTIYF
13 | - | TRBD1 | TRBJ1-2 | TRBV19 | TGTGCCAGTAGGACAGGGAGTCTCTATGGCTACACCTTC | CASRTGSLYGYTF
13 | - | TRBD1 | TRBJ2-7 | TRBV5-1 | TGCGCCAGCAGCTTTACCGGGACAGACGAGCAGTACTTC | CASSFTGTDEQYF
15 | - | TRBD2 | TRBJ2-5 | TRBV7-3 | TGTGCCAGCAGCCGATTAGCGGGGGGACTTGAGACCCAGTACTTC | CASSRLAGGLETQYF
12 | once | - | TRBJ2-7 | TRBV6-1 | TGTGCCAGCAGTCCAGGGGGGAGGGAGCAGTACTTC | CASSPGGREQYF
17 | - | - | TRBJ2-3 | TRBV5-1 | TGCGCCAGCACCAGAATCCCGGGACAACTACGCACAGATACGCAGTATTTT | CASTRIPGQLRTDTQYF
15 | once | - | TRBJ2-7 | TRBV14 | TGTGCCAGCAGCTCGACAGGTCTTTTAGTTTACGAGCAGTACTTC | CASSSTGLLVYEQYF
18 | - | TRBD2 | TRBJ2-3 | TRBV7-2 | TGTGCCAGCAGCTTAGTGGTATTGGCGGGGGGCGGAACAGATACGCAGTATTTT | CASSLVVLAGGGTDTQYF
18 | - | TRBD1 | TRBJ1-3 | TRBV28 | TGTGCCAGCAGTTTTGTTTCGGGAGACAGGGGGTACGGAAACACCATATATTTT | CASSFVSGDRGYGNTIYF
14 | - | - | TRBJ2-3 | TRBV6-5 | TGTGCCAGCGGGTCGGCAGGGGTCGTGGATACGCAGTATTTT | CASGSAGVVDTQYF
12 | - | - | TRBJ2-1 | TRBV12-1 | TGTGCCAGCAGCGAACTTAGCGGGGGGGAGTTCTTC | CASSELSGGEFF
17 | - | TRBD2 | TRBJ2-1 | TRBV18 | TGTGCCAGCTCACGAGTTGTTGGGAGCGGGGGCTACAATGAGCAGTTCTTC | CASSRVVGSGGYNEQFF
17 | - | - | TRBJ2-3 | TRBV4-3 | TGCGCCAGCAGCCAAGATCGGGAAAGGGCCTCCACAGATACGCAGTATTTT | CASSQDRERASTDTQYF